Listed below are T cell receptor beta chains from one sample, sequenced in a study of T cell responses to AZD1222 COVID-19 vaccine. Assay used: immunoSEQ multiplex PCR; TCRdb lists only in-frame clones, some missing. Of 70,000 to 90,000 clones in the sample, roughly 87% are singletons; the top ten hold more than 15%. The input for sequencing was peripheral blood, taken 28 days after the second AZD1222 dose. The origin of the receptors is an adult who received the AZD1222 COVID-19 vaccine. Each CDR3 is given with its conserved first and last residue. D genes are given only for firm matches. Size tells how often a clone was seen (once, few, many) or the class of an expanded clone, and some rows leave it out.

CDR3	DNA	V	J	size	D
CASSEIANQPQHF	TGTGCCAGCAGTGAAATTGCCAATCAGCCCCAGCATTTT	TRBV6-1	TRBJ1-5	NA	NA
CASRPKGRETQYF	TGTGCCAGTAGACCGAAAGGCCGAGAGACCCAGTACTTC	TRBV19	TRBJ2-5	NA	NA
CASSPHSELFF	TGTGCCAGCAGCCCTCATTCAGAACTGTTTTTT	TRBV7-8	TRBJ1-4	few	NA
CASWLNYGYTF	TGTGCCAGCTGGTTAAACTATGGCTACACCTTC	TRBV12-3/TRBV12-4	TRBJ1-2	NA	NA
CASSHPRGNTEAFF	TGTGCCAGCAGCCATCCCAGGGGGAACACTGAAGCTTTCTTT	TRBV5-6	TRBJ1-1	NA	NA
CASSQALSGTGVNTEAFF	TGTGCCAGCAGCCAAGCCCTTAGCGGGACAGGGGTGAACACTGAAGCTTTCTTT	TRBV3-1/TRBV3-2	TRBJ1-1	NA	TRBD1
CASSMWNSEAFF	TGTGCCAGCAGCATGTGGAACAGCGAAGCTTTCTTT	TRBV5-8	TRBJ1-1	NA	NA
CASSLGGDPEKLFF	TGCGCCAGCAGCTTGGGTGGGGATCCAGAAAAACTGTTTTTT	TRBV5-1	TRBJ1-4	NA	NA
CASTAGGLAKNIQYF	TGTGCCAGCACGGCGGGGGGATTAGCCAAAAACATTCAGTACTTC	TRBV6-1	TRBJ2-4	NA	TRBD2
CASSSGYPPQETQYF	TGTGCCAGCAGCTCCGGCTACCCCCCGCAAGAGACCCAGTACTTC	TRBV7-2	TRBJ2-5	NA	NA
CASSPGQGANNEQFF	TGTGCCAGCAGCCCTGGACAGGGTGCCAACAATGAGCAGTTCTTC	TRBV5-4	TRBJ2-1	NA	TRBD1
CASSLGDRNYGYTF	TGCGCCAGCAGCTTGGGGGACAGGAACTATGGCTACACCTTC	TRBV5-1	TRBJ1-2	NA	TRBD1
CASRPGTSGLEQFF	TGTGCCAGTAGGCCGGGGACTAGCGGTTTGGAGCAGTTCTTC	TRBV19	TRBJ2-1	NA	TRBD2
CASSLGPNYEQYF	TGTGCCAGCAGCCTGGGACCCAACTACGAGCAGTACTTC	TRBV6-5	TRBJ2-7	NA	NA
CASSLQTFYGYTF	TGTGCCAGCAGCTTGCAGACGTTCTATGGCTACACCTTC	TRBV5-6	TRBJ1-2	NA	NA
CASSRQSNEQFF	TGTGCCAGCAGTCGACAGAGCAATGAGCAGTTCTTC	TRBV14	TRBJ2-1	NA	NA
CASGNQETQYF	TGCGCCTCGGGAAACCAAGAGACCCAGTACTTC	TRBV19	TRBJ2-5	NA	NA
CASSPLSRIGNTIYF	TGTGCCAGCAGCCCATTGTCCAGAATTGGAAACACCATATATTTT	TRBV14	TRBJ1-3	once	NA
CASSLEGHPNTEAFF	TGCGCCAGCAGCTTGGAGGGACACCCAAACACTGAAGCTTTCTTT	TRBV5-1	TRBJ1-1	NA	NA
CASSPPRSTGELFF	TGTGCCAGCAGTCCGCCGCGATCCACCGGGGAGCTGTTTTTT	TRBV28	TRBJ2-2	few	NA
CASSGGDHPRLHF	TGTGCCAGCAGTGGGGGGGATCACCCCCGTCTCCACTTT	TRBV6-2/TRBV6-3	TRBJ1-6	NA	NA
CASSPLRGLADRGELFF	TGTGCCAGCAGCCCCTTACGGGGGCTAGCGGACAGGGGGGAGCTGTTTTTT	TRBV7-2	TRBJ2-2	NA	NA
CAISESFRDEQYF	TGTGCCATCAGTGAATCCTTCCGGGACGAGCAGTACTTC	TRBV10-3	TRBJ2-7	NA	NA
CASSGGLGRAALFF	TGTGCCAGCAGTGGAGGATTGGGTCGGGCCGCGCTGTTTTTT	TRBV2	TRBJ2-2	NA	NA
CASSPTPTSGTYEQYF	TGTGCCAGCAGCCCGACACCGACTAGCGGAACCTACGAGCAGTACTTC	TRBV9	TRBJ2-7	NA	TRBD2
CASSQGSSGGSYEQYF	TGCGCCAGCAGCCAAGGTTCTAGCGGGGGGTCCTACGAGCAGTACTTC	TRBV4-1	TRBJ2-7	NA	TRBD2
CASSPQRGPNYEQYF	TGTGCCAGCAGTCCACAGCGGGGGCCGAACTACGAGCAGTACTTC	TRBV2	TRBJ2-7	once	TRBD2
CASSETGQGTDTQYF	TGTGCCAGCAGTGAAACCGGACAGGGAACAGATACGCAGTATTTT	TRBV25-1	TRBJ2-3	NA	TRBD1
CASNPGRQDGYTF	TGTGCCAGCAATCCGGGTCGCCAGGATGGCTACACCTTC	TRBV6-5	TRBJ1-2	NA	NA